This note documents a single T cell receptor beta chain sequence. Sequenced by immunoSEQ multiplex PCR; TCRdb stores in-frame clones only, minus some. The table includes 70,000 to 85,000 clones, 75% to 95% detected once. This entry comes from a study of control samples from healthy donors and cancer patients. V was shortened by 7 bases and J by 3 bases, with 7 bases between the two germline ends. This CDR3 has 12 residues. The V gene's germline CDR1 is MNHEY and CDR2 SVGAGI. This TCR came from a man over 45 in good health. The chain combines TRBV6-5 with TRBJ1-5; D gene ambiguous. The sample consisted of blood. In DNA form, the CDR3 reads TGTGCCAGCAAAAACCCCAATCAGCCCCAGCATTTT. Translating gives CASKNPNQPQHF.